The 28 T cell receptor beta chains reported below all come from one sample, sequenced in a study of shared clonotypes between healthy human individuals. Only in-frame clones appear in the TCRdb table, and some are missing; sequencing was by immunoSEQ multiplex PCR. The sample has about 490,000 clones, 60% to 80% seen once. The specimen sequenced was PBMCs. These receptors all stem from a woman aged 40 to 49 in good health. Some clones in this sample may be carry-over from other donors' samples.

This chain links TRBV28 with TRBJ2-7; the D gene could be TRBD1 or TRBD2 (5 bases each). Trimming shortened V by 7 bases and J by 0 bases, and 16 bases separated the two germline ends. Germline CDR1 and CDR2: MDHEN and SYDVKM. The CDR3 runs to 15 residues. The CDR3 loop reads CASTYFWDDSYEQYF. The CDR3 nucleotides are TGTGCCAGCACCTATTTCTGGGACGACTCCTACGAGCAGTACTTC.

This clone was detected once. The chain is built from TRBV9 and TRBJ2-1, with D uncertain. The germline V and J ends were trimmed by 0 bases and 4 bases, with 8 bases remaining between them. Germline CDR1 is SGDLS and CDR2 is YYNGEE. The CDR3 sequence is 14 residues long. The CDR3 spells CASSVANQYNEQFF. The CDR3 coding sequence is TGTGCCAGCAGCGTAGCAAACCAGTACAATGAGCAGTTCTTC.

This clone has more than one count but fewer than ten. CDR3 sequence: CSAAQGTNTEAFF. Written as DNA, the CDR3 is TGCAGCGCTGCACAGGGTACGAACACTGAAGCTTTCTTT. The V and J genes are TRBV29-1 and TRBJ1-1; TRBD1 might be the D (6 bases). The V end was cut by 7 bases, the J end by 1 base, with 13 bases between. Germline V gene sequence: CDR1 SQVTM, CDR2 ANQGSEA. CDR3 length equals 13 residues.

The chain has TRBV5-1 and TRBJ1-1; D gene ambiguous. Deletions cut 4 bases from V and 4 bases from J, with 20 bases between. The CDR3 is 16 amino acids. Per the germline V gene, CDR1 is SGHRS and CDR2 is YFSETQ. Here the CDR3 DNA reads TGCGCCAGCAGCCCTGCGGGTCGCCAGGCCGGCACTGAAGCTTTCTTT. Amino acids: CASSPAGRQAGTEAFF.

Remarks on this clone: One base away lies a much larger clone, so this may be a sequencing read error. Other DNA variants within this sample encode the same CDR3. The chain links TRBV29-1 to TRBJ1-2; 7 bases line up with TRBD1. With 0 bases clipped from V and 8 bases from J, the junction kept 6 bases outside the gene matches. CDR1 and CDR2 (germline): SQVTM, ANQGSEA. This CDR3 region has 13 residues. The CDR3 region is CSVEETGDGGYTF. Written as DNA, the CDR3 is TGCAGCGTTGAAGAAACAGGGGATGGCGGCTACACCTTC.

The V and J genes are TRBV9 and TRBJ2-5, with D tentatively TRBD1 (5 bases). CDR3 length equals 15 residues. Germline-derived CDR1 and CDR2 are SGDLS and YYNGEE. V was cut by 3 bases and J by 3 bases, with 15 bases left in between. CDR3 sequence reads: CASSALQVSKETQYF. The CDR3, as DNA: TGTGCCAGCAGCGCGCTACAGGTTTCTAAAGAGACCCAGTACTTC.

The chain joins TRBV7-2 to TRBJ2-2; TRBD2 agrees at 8 bases. J was trimmed by 0 bases and V by 2 bases; bases with no gene match: 2. Germline V gene sequence: CDR1 SGHTA, CDR2 FQGNSA. This CDR3 is built from 16 residues. In DNA form, the CDR3 reads TGTGCCAGCAGCTTACAAGCGGGGGCGAACACCGGGGAGCTGTTTTTT. It codes for CASSLQAGANTGELFF. Based on the CDR3 plus reference TRBV7-2 and TRBJ2-2, the full variable domain is GAGVSQSPSNKVTEKGKDVELRCDPISGHTALYWYRQSLGQGLEFLIYFQGNSAPDKSGLPSDRFSAERTGGSVSTLTIQRTQQEDSAVYLCASSLQAGANTGELFFGEGSRLTVL.

The chain joins TRBV2 to TRBJ1-2, with a tentative D call TRBD1 (5 bases). This CDR3 is built from 13 residues. Trimming cost V 2 bases and J 4 bases, with 8 bases left between them. Germline CDR1 and CDR2: SNHLY and FYNNEI. CDR3 DNA: TGTGCCAGCAGTGAAAGAGGGGTCTATGGCTACACCTTC. Encoded protein: CASSERGVYGYTF.

With regard to this clone: The identical CDR3 is also encoded by other nucleotide sequences in the sample. The V and J genes are TRBV10-3 and TRBJ2-7, with TRBD2 matching over 14 bases. V was pared by 6 bases and J by 3 bases, with 1 base of the junction left unmatched. Germline assignment: CDR1 ENHRY and CDR2 SYGVKD. There are 14 residues in the CDR3. The CDR3 region is CAISGTSGSYEQYF. CDR3 coding DNA: TGTGCCATCAGCGGGACTAGCGGGAGCTACGAGCAGTACTTC.

This rearrangement joins TRBV5-4 to TRBJ2-3; TRBD2 matches at 8 bases. The CDR3 runs 15 residues. Unmatched junction bases numbered 11, after V lost 5 bases and J lost 6 bases. From germline, CDR1 is SGHNT and CDR2 YYREEE (reference sequence). Here the CDR3 reads CASSLTAGVGDTQYF. The DNA for the CDR3 is TGTGCCAGCAGTTTGACAGCGGGAGTAGGGGATACGCAGTATTTT.

J is TRBJ1-2 and V is TRBV4-3; D might be TRBD1 (5 bases). Germline V gives CDR1 LGHNA, CDR2 YSLEER. This CDR3 comprises 14 residues. Between the trimmed V and J ends, which lost 0 bases and 4 bases, there was a span of 9 bases. The CDR3: CASSQDRGTYGYTF. Here the CDR3 DNA reads TGCGCCAGCAGCCAAGATAGAGGGACCTATGGCTACACCTTC.

This clone was counted once. The chain recombines TRBV30 with TRBJ2-3; TRBD2 aligns across 7 bases. CDR1 and CDR2 (germline): GTSNPN, SVGIG (reference sequence). V shed 7 bases and J 3 bases; nucleotides not matched to a gene: 10. The CDR3 contains 14 residues. DNA of the CDR3: TGTGCCTCCCTAGCGGAAGCGGGGACAGATACGCAGTATTTT. Its protein product is CASLAEAGTDTQYF.

A note on this clone: This specimen includes other DNA sequences encoding the same CDR3. This rearrangement joins TRBV7-3 to TRBJ2-7; D possibly matches TRBD1 or TRBD2 (6 bases each). This CDR3 is built from 13 residues. CDR1 is SGHTA and CDR2 is FQGTGA in the germline V gene. V dropped 6 bases and J dropped 6 bases, with 15 bases sitting between them. CDR3 residues: CASSLDGGREQYF. Here the CDR3 DNA reads TGTGCCAGCAGTCTAGATGGGGGGCGCGAGCAGTACTTC. Complete variable domain (other parts from reference TRBV7-3 and TRBJ2-7): GAGVSQTPSNKVTEKGKYVELRCDPISGHTALYWYRQSLGQGPEFLIYFQGTGAADDSGLPNDRFFAVRPEGSVSTLKIQRTERGDSAVYLCASSLDGGREQYFGPGTRLTVT.

The V and J genes are TRBV7-6 and TRBJ2-4, with D possibly matching TRBD1 (6 bases). Germline CDR1 is SGHVS and CDR2 is FNYEAQ. V shed 5 bases and J shed 2 bases, with 13 bases lying between them. CDR3 length: 15 amino acids. The CDR3 DNA sequence: TGTGCCAGCAGCCCTGGGGGCGGGTCCAAAAACATTCAGTACTTC. Translating gives CASSPGGGSKNIQYF.

This sequence joins TRBV29-1 and TRBJ1-4; the D is unclear. Between the trimmed V and J ends, which lost 4 bases and 8 bases, there was a span of 14 bases. The CDR3 contains 13 residues. Germline values: CDR1 SQVTM, CDR2 ANQGSEA. The CDR3 loop reads CSVGRAEGEKLFF. The CDR3 bases are TGCAGCGTTGGGCGGGCAGAGGGCGAAAAACTGTTTTTT.

V usage is TRBV10-3 and J usage is TRBJ1-5; D gene uncertain. This CDR3 has 13 residues. Between the trimmed V and J ends, which lost 0 bases and 6 bases, there was a span of 6 bases. In germline, CDR1 is ENHRY, CDR2 SYGVKD. CDR3 protein: CAISESLIQPQHF. The CDR3 coding sequence is TGTGCCATCAGTGAGTCACTCATTCAGCCCCAGCATTTT.

The chain uses TRBV19 and TRBJ2-7, with 10 bases identical to TRBD1. This CDR3 region has 15 residues. V lost 1 base to trimming and J lost 6 bases; unmatched junction nucleotides: 6. From germline, CDR1 is LNHDA and CDR2 SQIVND (reference sequence). The CDR3 region has the DNA TGTGCCAGTAGTATAGCGGGACAGGGGCGAGGCGAGCAGTACTTC. Translation gives CASSIAGQGRGEQYF.

The chain links TRBV19 to TRBJ2-5, with TRBD1 identical over 10 bases. Germline-derived CDR1 and CDR2 are LNHDA and SQIVND (reference sequence). The CDR3 is made up of 15 amino acids. Unmatched junction bases numbered 8, after V lost 5 bases and J lost 5 bases. CDR3 sequence: CASSVRGTGAETQYF. As DNA, the CDR3 is TGTGCCAGTAGTGTCCGCGGGACAGGGGCGGAGACCCAGTACTTC.

V is TRBV7-2 and J is TRBJ2-7, with D possibly being TRBD2 (5 bases). This CDR3 contains 15 residues. V was cut by 3 bases and J by 2 bases, with 14 bases left in between. Germline CDR1 reads SGHTA; CDR2 reads FQGNSA. This chain's CDR3 is CASSLAGSQAYEQYF. The CDR3 DNA reads TGTGCCAGCAGCTTGGCGGGTAGCCAAGCCTACGAGCAGTACTTC.

On this clone itself: Only one base separates this from a far larger clonotype, so it likely reflects a read error. The CDR3 is CSVAMDISNQPQHF. The CDR3 nucleotides read TGCAGCGTAGCCATGGACATTAGCAATCAGCCCCAGCATTTT. This chain joins TRBV29-1 and TRBJ1-5; tentatively, D is TRBD1 (5 bases). The V and J ends lost 6 bases and 0 bases respectively, with 12 bases between them. Germline loops: CDR1 SQVTM, CDR2 ANQGSEA. This CDR3 has 14 amino acids.

In this sample, this clone turned up once. The gene calls are TRBV19 and TRBJ1-4, with a tentative D call TRBD1 (5 bases). The V gene's germline CDR1 is LNHDA and CDR2 SQIVND (reference sequence). Trimming removed 7 bases at V and 0 bases at J, with 12 bases between. This CDR3 has 15 residues. The CDR3 is CASTDGAPTNEKLFF. CDR3 DNA sequence: TGTGCCAGTACCGATGGGGCCCCAACTAATGAAAAACTGTTTTTT.

A word on this clone: A much more abundant neighbour one base away suggests this may be a read error. V gene TRBV7-3 combines with J gene TRBJ2-2, with TRBD1 matching 10 bases. From germline, CDR1 is SGHTA and CDR2 FQGTGA. The V gene end was trimmed by 5 bases and the J gene end by 3 bases; junction bases not matched to a gene: 3. The CDR3 length is 15 residues. For the CDR3, the DNA is TGTGCCAGCAGCGCCGGGACAGGGGACACCGGGGAGCTGTTTTTT. Its translation is CASSAGTGDTGELFF.

This clone was detected only once. V and J are TRBV19 and TRBJ2-3; no firm D call. Germline values: CDR1 LNHDA, CDR2 SQIVND (reference sequence). The CDR3 sequence is 13 residues long. V was pared by 7 bases and J by 2 bases, with 10 bases between. CDR3 loop: CASNNFDTDTQYF. In DNA, the CDR3 is TGTGCCAGTAACAACTTTGACACAGATACGCAGTATTTT.

The chain employs TRBV10-1 and TRBJ2-1; TRBD2 agrees at 10 bases. CDR1 and CDR2 from the germline V gene are WNHNN and SYGVQD (reference sequence). Trimming took 5 bases from V and 2 from J; bases not matched to a gene: 18. The CDR3 length is 20 residues. The chain's CDR3 is CASSFPSGGAGGHPYNEQFF. The CDR3 nucleotides read TGCGCCAGCAGTTTCCCCTCGGGTGGAGCGGGAGGGCACCCCTACAATGAGCAGTTCTTC.

This clone appeared many times. This rearrangement joins TRBV7-9 to TRBJ2-6, with TRBD2 as a possible D gene (6 bases). This CDR3 has 15 amino acids. Trimming cost V 5 bases and J 4 bases, with 12 bases left between them. Germline-derived CDR1 and CDR2 are SEHNR and FQNEAQ (reference sequence). CDR3 residues: CASSNRDLGANVLTF. CDR3 bases: TGTGCCAGCAGCAACCGGGACTTGGGGGCCAACGTCCTGACTTTC.

This chain links TRBV2 with TRBJ2-2; weak D call: TRBD1 (6 bases). The V gene lost 5 bases and the J gene lost 0 bases, with 10 bases spanning the gap. Germline V gives CDR1 SNHLY, CDR2 FYNNEI. CDR3 size: 15 residues. CDR3 DNA: TGTGCCAGCAGTTTACGACAGGCGAACACCGGGGAGCTGTTTTTT. It codes for CASSLRQANTGELFF.

The chain links TRBV10-2 to TRBJ2-5; D is unresolved. There are 14 residues in the CDR3. Trimming removed 7 bases from V and 7 bases from J, with 19 bases in between. The germline CDR1 and CDR2 sequences are WSHSY and SAAADI. CDR3 nucleotides: TGCGCCAGCACCTTGGAAGGGCCTGTGGGGACCCAGTACTTC. Translating it yields CASTLEGPVGTQYF.

This clone appeared a single time. The chain employs TRBV2 and TRBJ2-5, with 9 nucleotides matching TRBD1. TRBJ2-7 explains the end of the DNA better; the J call may be wrong. The CDR3 consists of 15 residues. The germline CDR1 and CDR2 sequences are SNHLY and FYNNEI. Here the CDR3 DNA reads TGTGCCAGCAGGAACAGGGACAGGGCCTCCTACGAGCAGTACTTC. It translates to CASRNRDRASYEQYF.